A selection of T cell receptor beta chains follows, all from one sample in a study of T cells in Graves' hyperthyroidism and ophthalmopathy. MiXCR, run by TCRdb on the multiplex PCR reads, gives a single entry per CDR3 protein. The sample has 600,000 to 700,000 distinct CDR3 sequences, nearly 45% seen once. The specimen sequenced was peripheral blood or thyroid tissue (not recorded which). The origin of the receptors is an adult man with Graves' disease, either hyperthyroidism or ophthalmopathy (not recorded which). The CDR3 runs from the conserved cysteine through the conserved F or W. D genes are given only for firm matches. Clone size is not always given. Where it is, it says once, few, many or a class for expanded clones.

d_call,clone_size,j_call,v_call,cdr3_length,cdr3_nt,cdr3_aa
.,many,TRBJ2-7,TRBV29-1,13,TGCAGCGTTGACTCCCAGGACTCCTACGAGCAGTACTTC,CSVDSQDSYEQYF
.,few,TRBJ1-6,TRBV27,16,TGTGCCAGCAGTCCCGGGACACCCTCCTATAATTCACCCCTCCACTTT,CASSPGTPSYNSPLHF
.,.,TRBJ2-7,TRBV11-2,15,TGTGCCAGCAGCTTAGACCGGGGCAGGTCCTACGAGCAGTACTTC,CASSLDRGRSYEQYF
.,.,TRBJ2-6,TRBV6-5,15,TGTGCCAGCAGTTACAAGGGGGTCGGGGCCAACGTCCTGACTTTC,CASSYKGVGANVLTF
.,once,TRBJ2-5,TRBV9,14,TGTGCCAGCTCAACGACGCCTTCCCAAGAGACCCAGTACTTC,CASSTTPSQETQYF
TRBD1,.,TRBJ2-7,TRBV9,15,TGTGCCAGCAGCGTCGGGACAGGGGGCAACTACGAGCAGTACTTC,CASSVGTGGNYEQYF
.,.,TRBJ2-4,TRBV10-3,16,TGTGCCATCAGTGAGGGACGGGGGAGAGGAAAAAACATTCAGTACTTC,CAISEGRGRGKNIQYF
.,.,TRBJ1-6,TRBV5-1,16,TGCGCCAGCAGCCCGGGCCGAGCGACTCCTAATTCACCCCTCCACTTT,CASSPGRATPNSPLHF
.,.,TRBJ1-2,TRBV29-1,13,TGCAGCAGTTTATCCACAGGGATTTATGGCTACACCTTC,CSSLSTGIYGYTF
TRBD1,.,TRBJ1-6,TRBV25-1,12,TGTGCCAGCCGGACAGGGGCGGCACCCCTCCACTTT,CASRTGAAPLHF
.,few,TRBJ1-5,TRBV7-9,13,TGTGCCAGCAGCTTAGAGCCGACCGCCCCCCAGCATTTT,CASSLEPTAPQHF
.,few,TRBJ1-2,TRBV12-3/TRBV12-4,15,TGTGCCAGCTCACCTGGACAAGGAGTTACGTATGGCTACACCTTC,CASSPGQGVTYGYTF
TRBD1,.,TRBJ2-7,TRBV5-1,15,TGCGCCGGCAGCTTGGCGACAGGGGCCCGCTACGAGCAGTACTTC,CAGSLATGARYEQYF
TRBD2,.,TRBJ2-5,TRBV11-3,16,TGTGCCAGCAGCTTAGGGTTCGCGGGGGGGCAAGAGACCCAGTACTTC,CASSLGFAGGQETQYF
.,many,TRBJ2-5,TRBV7-9,13,TGTGCCAGCAGCAAGCAAACCCAAGAGACCCAGTACTTC,CASSKQTQETQYF
.,many,TRBJ1-5,TRBV10-3,13,TGTGCCATCACTACGGATCTAAATCAGCCCCAGCATTTT,CAITTDLNQPQHF
.,.,TRBJ2-7,TRBV5-1,14,TGCGCCAGCTCCCTAACAGGGAAGGATCACGAGCAGTACTTC,CASSLTGKDHEQYF
.,many,TRBJ2-5,TRBV5-4,14,TGTGCCAGCACCGACACCGCGAGGCAAGAGACCCAGTACTTC,CASTDTARQETQYF
.,many,TRBJ1-1,TRBV11-2,13,TGTGCCAGCAGCTCTCAGATGAACACTGAAGCTTTCTTT,CASSSQMNTEAFF
.,.,TRBJ1-1,TRBV7-8,15,TGTGCCAGCAGCCAGGCCGGGGCAAGGGGGACTGAAGCTTTCTTT,CASSQAGARGTEAFF
TRBD2,.,TRBJ2-1,TRBV19,14,TGTGCCAGTAGTCCGCTAGCGGGGGGGAATGAGCAGTTCTTC,CASSPLAGGNEQFF
TRBD1,many,TRBJ1-5,TRBV10-3,15,TGTGCCATCGGGGAGACAGGGGATAGCAATCAGCCCCAGCATTTT,CAIGETGDSNQPQHF
TRBD1,.,TRBJ1-1,TRBV7-8,15,TGTGCCAGCAGCGTTAAAGGACAGGGTGAGACTGAAGCTTTCTTT,CASSVKGQGETEAFF
.,.,TRBJ1-4,TRBV7-9,12,TGTGCCAGCAGAATAGGAAATGAAAAACTGTTTTTT,CASRIGNEKLFF
TRBD1,many,TRBJ2-2,TRBV7-9,15,TGTGCCAGCAGCTTAAGCTGGACAGGGACCGGGGAGCTGTTTTTT,CASSLSWTGTGELFF
.,.,TRBJ1-1,TRBV10-3,13,TGTGCCATCACAAGCGGAGGGAACACTGAAGCTTTCTTT,CAITSGGNTEAFF
.,.,TRBJ1-5,TRBV6-1,17,TGTGCCAGCAGTGAAGCGGTAGACAGGCTTAATGGCCAGCCCCAGCATTTT,CASSEAVDRLNGQPQHF
TRBD1,.,TRBJ2-5,TRBV11-2,15,TGTGCCAGCAGCCTACAGGGGACAGTTCAAGAGACCCAGTACTTC,CASSLQGTVQETQYF
TRBD2,few,TRBJ2-2,TRBV7-6,18,TGTGCCAGCAGCTTAATCCTCGGGCCGGGAGGGCCTGGGGGGGAGCTGTTTTTT,CASSLILGPGGPGGELFF
.,.,TRBJ1-3,TRBV7-9,18,TGTGCCAGCAGCTCCCGCGATCTCAGGGGAAGTTTTGGAAACACCATATATTTT,CASSSRDLRGSFGNTIYF
.,few,TRBJ2-5,TRBV20-1,15,TGCAGTGCTAGAGATGGTCGGGAGATCCAAGAGACCCAGTACTTC,CSARDGREIQETQYF
TRBD2,.,TRBJ2-5,TRBV29-1,16,TGCAGCGTTGAACTAGCGGGAGGTTATGGCCAAGAGACCCAGTACTTC,CSVELAGGYGQETQYF
.,.,TRBJ1-2,TRBV29-1,11,TGCAGCGCGCAACAGGGCGATGGCTACACCTTC,CSAQQGDGYTF
.,.,TRBJ1-6,TRBV7-9,10,TGTGCCAGCAGCTTAGCACCCCTCCACTTT,CASSLAPLHF
TRBD1,.,TRBJ1-1,TRBV6-1,15,TGTGCCAGCAGCCTCTACAGGGGTGAAAACACTGAAGCTTTCTTT,CASSLYRGENTEAFF
.,few,TRBJ1-1,TRBV5-6,14,TGTGCCAGCAGCTTGAGACTTTTGAGCACTGAAGCTTTCTTT,CASSLRLLSTEAFF
TRBD1,.,TRBJ1-5,TRBV5-1,12,TGTGCCAGCAGCCAGGGGGACAGTACGGTGCATTTT,CASSQGDSTVHF
.,few,TRBJ1-3,TRBV6-5,12,TGTGCCAGCAGAACAGGCCCAAACACCATATATTTT,CASRTGPNTIYF
.,.,TRBJ1-1,TRBV10-3,11,TGTGCCATCAGTGATAGGGGGGAAGCTTTCTTT,CAISDRGEAFF
.,many,TRBJ1-2,TRBV25-1,14,TGTGCCAGCAGTGAAGACGGAACGAACTATGGCTACACCTTC,CASSEDGTNYGYTF
TRBD1,.,TRBJ1-5,TRBV5-6,17,TGTGCCAGCAGCTTGAACAGGGGGTCAAATAGCAATCAGCCCCAGCATTTT,CASSLNRGSNSNQPQHF
TRBD1,few,TRBJ1-5,TRBV10-2,17,TGCGCCAGCGGGCTGACAGGGGGCCCTGATAGCAATCAGCCCCAGCATTTT,CASGLTGGPDSNQPQHF
.,.,TRBJ1-1,TRBV6-1,16,TGTGCCAGCAGTCGGGACGGCCTCGGTGGCTACACTGAAGCTTTCTTT,CASSRDGLGGYTEAFF
.,many,TRBJ1-1,TRBV29-1,13,TGCAGCGTGGACGAAGGGGGGAACACTGAAGCTTTCTTT,CSVDEGGNTEAFF
TRBD1,.,TRBJ1-6,TRBV7-9,12,TGTGCCAGCAGCGACAGGGGGTCACCCCTCCACTTT,CASSDRGSPLHF
.,many,TRBJ1-6,TRBV6-6,11,TGTGCCAGCAGTTACTCGCAGGTCCTCCACTTT,CASSYSQVLHF
.,many,TRBJ1-2,TRBV7-8,14,TGTGCCAGCAGCTTAGGGCGGGAGCCCGGAGGCTACACCTTC,CASSLGREPGGYTF
.,few,TRBJ1-5,TRBV6-5,16,TGTGCCAGCAGTTACTCGATACAGGACAGCAATCAGCCCCAGCATTTT,CASSYSIQDSNQPQHF
.,few,TRBJ1-2,TRBV24-1,15,TGTGCCACACACCCCGTGACAGTCCCTAACTATGGCTACACCTTC,CATHPVTVPNYGYTF
.,.,TRBJ1-3,TRBV7-9,13,TGTGCCAGCAGCTTACGGTTGGCAAACACCATATATTTT,CASSLRLANTIYF
TRBD1,.,TRBJ1-2,TRBV24-1,14,TGTGCCACCAGCTACACCGGGACAGGGCATGGCTACACCTTC,CATSYTGTGHGYTF
TRBD1,.,TRBJ1-1,TRBV30,15,TGTGCCTGGACGGACAGGGGGGGATGGAACACTGAAGCTTTCTTT,CAWTDRGGWNTEAFF
.,.,TRBJ1-1,TRBV19,13,TGTGCCAGTAGCGAGTGGAGGAACACTGAAGCTTTCTTT,CASSEWRNTEAFF